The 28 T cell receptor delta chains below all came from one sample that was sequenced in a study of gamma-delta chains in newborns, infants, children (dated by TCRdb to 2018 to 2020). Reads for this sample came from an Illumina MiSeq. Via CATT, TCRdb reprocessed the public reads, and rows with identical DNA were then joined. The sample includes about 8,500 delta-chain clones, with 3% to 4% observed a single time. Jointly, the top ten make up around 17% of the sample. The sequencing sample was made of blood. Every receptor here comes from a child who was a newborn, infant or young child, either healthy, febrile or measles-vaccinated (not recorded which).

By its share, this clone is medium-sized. The CDR3 sequence: CACDTAGGVHDWDTRQMFF. CDR3 bases: TGTGCCTGTGACACGGCTGGGGGGGTCCATGACTGGGACACCCGACAGATGTTTTTC. V and J are TRDV2 and TRDJ3; 7 bases map to TRDD3. The CDR3 consists of 19 residues. Germline V gene sequence: CDR1 GEAIGNYY, CDR2 EKD. V shed 1 base, J shed 3 bases, and the junction held 11 bases outside the gene matches.

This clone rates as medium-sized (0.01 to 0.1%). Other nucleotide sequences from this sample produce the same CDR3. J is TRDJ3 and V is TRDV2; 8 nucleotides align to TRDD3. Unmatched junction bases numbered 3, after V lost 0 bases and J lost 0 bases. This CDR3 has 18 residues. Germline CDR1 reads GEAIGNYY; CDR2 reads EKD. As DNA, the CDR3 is TGTGCCTGTGACACCTGGGGGATCCGCTCCTGGGACACCCGACAGATGTTTTTC. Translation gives CACDTWGIRSWDTRQMFF.

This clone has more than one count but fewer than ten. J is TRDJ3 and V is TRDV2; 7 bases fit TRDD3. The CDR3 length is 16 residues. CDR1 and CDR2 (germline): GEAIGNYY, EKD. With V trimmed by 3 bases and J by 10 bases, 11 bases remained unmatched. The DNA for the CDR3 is TGTGCCTGTGACGCCCTGGGGGTCCGGATGACCCGACAGATGTTTTTC. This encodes CACDALGVRMTRQMFF.

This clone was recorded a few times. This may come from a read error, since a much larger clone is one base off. The CDR3 DNA reads as TGTGCCTGTGACACCGGATACCCGAGCTTCTGGGACACCCGACAGATGTTTTTC. Protein product: CACDTGYPSFWDTRQMFF. The V gene is TRDV2, the J gene TRDJ3; TRDD3 is a possible D gene (6 bases). Germline V CDR1 and CDR2: GEAIGNYY, EKD. V gave up 0 bases and J gave up 3 bases, with 14 bases separating them. CDR3 length: 18 residues.

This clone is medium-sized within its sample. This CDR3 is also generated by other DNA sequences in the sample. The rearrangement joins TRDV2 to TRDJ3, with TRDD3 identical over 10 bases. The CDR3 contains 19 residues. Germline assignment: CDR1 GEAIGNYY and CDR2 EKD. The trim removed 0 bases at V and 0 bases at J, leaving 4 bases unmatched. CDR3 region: CACDTAGGYGSWDTRQMFF. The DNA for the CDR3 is TGTGCCTGTGACACCGCGGGGGGATACGGCTCCTGGGACACCCGACAGATGTTTTTC.

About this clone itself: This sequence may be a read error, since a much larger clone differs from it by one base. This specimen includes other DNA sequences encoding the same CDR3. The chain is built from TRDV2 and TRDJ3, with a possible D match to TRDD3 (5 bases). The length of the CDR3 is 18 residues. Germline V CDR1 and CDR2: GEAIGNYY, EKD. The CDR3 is CACDTPGRSSWDTRQMFF. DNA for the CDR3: TGTGCCTGTGACACCCCGGGGCGTAGCTCCTGGGACACCCGGCAGATGTTTTTC.

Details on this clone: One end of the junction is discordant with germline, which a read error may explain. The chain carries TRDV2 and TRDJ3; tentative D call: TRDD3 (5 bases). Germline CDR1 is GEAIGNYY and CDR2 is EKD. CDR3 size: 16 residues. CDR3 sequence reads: CARDTRGSWDTRQMFF. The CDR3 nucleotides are TGTGCCCGTGACACCAGGGGATCCTGGGACACCCGACAGATGTTTTTC.

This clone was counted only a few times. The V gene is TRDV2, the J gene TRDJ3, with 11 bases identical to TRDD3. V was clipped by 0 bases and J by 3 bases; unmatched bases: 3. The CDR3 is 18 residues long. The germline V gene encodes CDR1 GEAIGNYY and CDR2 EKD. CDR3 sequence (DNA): TGTGCCTGTGACACCTGGGGGATACGCGACTGGGACACCCGACAGATGTTTTTC. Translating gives CACDTWGIRDWDTRQMFF.

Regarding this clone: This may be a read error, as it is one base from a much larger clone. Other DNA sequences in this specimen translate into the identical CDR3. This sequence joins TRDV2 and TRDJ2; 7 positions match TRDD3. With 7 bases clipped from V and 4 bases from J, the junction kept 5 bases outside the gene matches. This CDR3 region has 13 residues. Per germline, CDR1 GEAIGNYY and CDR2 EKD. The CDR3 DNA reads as TGTGCCTGCGACTACTGGGGGACAGCACAACTCTTCTTT. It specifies CACDYWGTAQLFF.

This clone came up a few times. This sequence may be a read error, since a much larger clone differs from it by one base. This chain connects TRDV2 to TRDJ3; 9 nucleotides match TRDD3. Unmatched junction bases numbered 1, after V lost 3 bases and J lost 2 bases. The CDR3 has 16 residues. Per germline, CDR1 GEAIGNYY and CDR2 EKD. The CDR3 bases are TGTGCCTGTGACTACTGGGGGACCTGGGACACCCGACAGATGTTTTTC. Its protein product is CACDYWGTWDTRQMFF.

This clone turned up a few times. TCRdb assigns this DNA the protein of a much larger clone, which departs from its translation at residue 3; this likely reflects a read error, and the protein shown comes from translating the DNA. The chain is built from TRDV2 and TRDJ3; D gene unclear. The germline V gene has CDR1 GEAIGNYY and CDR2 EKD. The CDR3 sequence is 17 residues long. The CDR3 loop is CARDTVLSSWDTRQMFF. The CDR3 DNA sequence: TGTGCCCGTGACACCGTACTGAGCTCCTGGGACACCCGACAGATGTTTTTC.

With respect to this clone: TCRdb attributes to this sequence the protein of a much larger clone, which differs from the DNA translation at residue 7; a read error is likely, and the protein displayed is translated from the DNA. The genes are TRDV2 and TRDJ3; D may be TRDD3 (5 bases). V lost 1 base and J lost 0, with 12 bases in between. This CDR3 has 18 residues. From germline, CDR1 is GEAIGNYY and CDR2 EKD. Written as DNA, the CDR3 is TGTGCCTGTGACACTGGGGAATACGCCTCCTGGGACACCCGACAGATGTTTTTC. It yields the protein CACDTGEYASWDTRQMFF.

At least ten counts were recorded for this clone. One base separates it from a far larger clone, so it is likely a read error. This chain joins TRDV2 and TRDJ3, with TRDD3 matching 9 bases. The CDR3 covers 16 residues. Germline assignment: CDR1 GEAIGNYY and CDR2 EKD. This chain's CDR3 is CASDWGSSWDTRQMFF. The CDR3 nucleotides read TGTGCCAGTGACTGGGGGAGCTCCTGGGACACCCGACAGATGTTTTTC.

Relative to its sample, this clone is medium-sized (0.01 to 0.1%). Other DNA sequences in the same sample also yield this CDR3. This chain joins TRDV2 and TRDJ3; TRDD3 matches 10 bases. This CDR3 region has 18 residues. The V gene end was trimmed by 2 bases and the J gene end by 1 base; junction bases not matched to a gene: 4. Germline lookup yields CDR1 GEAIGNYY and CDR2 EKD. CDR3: CACDILGDRSWDTRQMFF. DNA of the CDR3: TGTGCCTGTGACATACTGGGGGATCGGTCCTGGGACACCCGACAGATGTTTTTC.

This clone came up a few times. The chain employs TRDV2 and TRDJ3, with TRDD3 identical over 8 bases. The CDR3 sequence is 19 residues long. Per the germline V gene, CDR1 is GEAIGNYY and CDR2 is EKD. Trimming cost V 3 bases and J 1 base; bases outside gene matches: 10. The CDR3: CACDPWGTRRSWDTRQMFF. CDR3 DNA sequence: TGTGCCTGTGACCCCTGGGGGACAAGGAGGTCCTGGGACACCCGACAGATGTTTTTC.

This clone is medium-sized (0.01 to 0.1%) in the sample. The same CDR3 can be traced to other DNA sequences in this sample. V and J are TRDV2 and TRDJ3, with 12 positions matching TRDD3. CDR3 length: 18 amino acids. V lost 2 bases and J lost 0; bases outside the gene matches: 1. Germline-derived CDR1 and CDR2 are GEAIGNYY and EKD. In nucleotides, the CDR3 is TGTGCCTGTGACATACTGGGGGATACCTCCTGGGACACCCGACAGATGTTTTTC. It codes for CACDILGDTSWDTRQMFF.

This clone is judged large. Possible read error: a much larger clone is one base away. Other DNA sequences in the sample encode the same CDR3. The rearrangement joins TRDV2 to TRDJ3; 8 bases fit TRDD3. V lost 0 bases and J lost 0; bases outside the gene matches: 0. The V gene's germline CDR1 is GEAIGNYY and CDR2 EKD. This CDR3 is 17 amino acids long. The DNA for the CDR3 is TGTGCCTGTGACACCTGGGGGATCTCCTGGGACACCCGACAGATGTTTTTC. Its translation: CACDTWGISWDTRQMFF.

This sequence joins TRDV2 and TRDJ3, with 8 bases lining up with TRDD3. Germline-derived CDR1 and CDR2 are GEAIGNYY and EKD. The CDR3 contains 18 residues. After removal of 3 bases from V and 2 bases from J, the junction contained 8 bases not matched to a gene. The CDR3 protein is CACDPLGDETWDTRQMFF. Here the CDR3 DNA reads TGTGCCTGTGACCCTTTGGGGGATGAAACCTGGGACACCCGACAGATGTTTTTC.

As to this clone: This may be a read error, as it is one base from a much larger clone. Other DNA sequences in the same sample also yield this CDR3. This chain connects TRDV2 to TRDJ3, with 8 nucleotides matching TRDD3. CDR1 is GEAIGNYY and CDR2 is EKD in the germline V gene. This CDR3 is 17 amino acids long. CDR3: CACDSTGGPWDTRQMFF. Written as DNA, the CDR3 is TGTGCCTGCGACAGTACTGGGGGGCCCTGGGACACCCGACAGATGTTTTTC.

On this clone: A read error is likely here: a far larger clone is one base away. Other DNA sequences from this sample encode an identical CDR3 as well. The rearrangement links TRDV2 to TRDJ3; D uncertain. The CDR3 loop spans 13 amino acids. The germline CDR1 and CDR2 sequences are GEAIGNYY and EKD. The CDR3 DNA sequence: TGTGCCTGTGACACCTGGGACACCCGGCAGATGTTTTTC. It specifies CACDTWDTRQMFF.

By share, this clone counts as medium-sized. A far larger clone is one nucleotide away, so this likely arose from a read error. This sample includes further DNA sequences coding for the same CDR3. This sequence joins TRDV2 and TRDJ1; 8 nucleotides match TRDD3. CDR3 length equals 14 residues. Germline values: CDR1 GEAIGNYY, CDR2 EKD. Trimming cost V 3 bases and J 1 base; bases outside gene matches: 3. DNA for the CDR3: TGTGCCTGTGACGTACTGGGGGGCACCGATAAACTCATCTTT. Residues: CACDVLGGTDKLIF.

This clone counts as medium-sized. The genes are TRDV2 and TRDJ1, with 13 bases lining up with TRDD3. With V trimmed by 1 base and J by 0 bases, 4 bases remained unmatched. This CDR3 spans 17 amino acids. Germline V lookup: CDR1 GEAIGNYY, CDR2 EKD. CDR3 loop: CACDTLTGGYDTDKLIF. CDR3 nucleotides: TGTGCCTGTGACACGCTAACTGGGGGATACGACACCGATAAACTCATCTTT.

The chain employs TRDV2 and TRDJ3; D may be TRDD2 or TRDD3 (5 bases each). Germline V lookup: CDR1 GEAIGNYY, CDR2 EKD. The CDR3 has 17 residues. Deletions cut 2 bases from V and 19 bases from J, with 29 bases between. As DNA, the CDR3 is TGTGCCTGTGACAGTACTGAGAGCTCCTGGGACACCCTACATATGTTTTTC. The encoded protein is CACDSTESSWDTLHMFF.

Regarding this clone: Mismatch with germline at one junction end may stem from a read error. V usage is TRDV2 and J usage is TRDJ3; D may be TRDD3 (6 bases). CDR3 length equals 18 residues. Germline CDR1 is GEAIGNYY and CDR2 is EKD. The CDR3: CACDTVGASSWDTRQTFF. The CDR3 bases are TGTGCCTGTGACACCGTGGGGGCTAGCTCCTGGGACACCCGACAGACGTTTTTC.

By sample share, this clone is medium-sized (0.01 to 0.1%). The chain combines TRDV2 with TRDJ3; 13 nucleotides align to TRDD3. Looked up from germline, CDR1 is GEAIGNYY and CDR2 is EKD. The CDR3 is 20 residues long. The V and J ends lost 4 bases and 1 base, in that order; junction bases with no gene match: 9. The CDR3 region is CACDHVLGDTGSWDTRQMFF. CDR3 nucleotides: TGTGCCTGTGATCATGTACTGGGGGATACGGGGTCCTGGGACACCCGACAGATGTTTTTC.

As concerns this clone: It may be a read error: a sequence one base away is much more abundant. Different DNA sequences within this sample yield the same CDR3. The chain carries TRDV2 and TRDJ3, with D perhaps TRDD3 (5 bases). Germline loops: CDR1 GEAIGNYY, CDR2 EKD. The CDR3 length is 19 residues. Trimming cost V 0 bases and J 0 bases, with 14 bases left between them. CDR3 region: CACDTGWGSSSWDTRQMFF. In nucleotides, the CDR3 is TGTGCCTGTGACACCGGATGGGGAAGTTCCTCCTGGGACACCCGACAGATGTTTTTC.

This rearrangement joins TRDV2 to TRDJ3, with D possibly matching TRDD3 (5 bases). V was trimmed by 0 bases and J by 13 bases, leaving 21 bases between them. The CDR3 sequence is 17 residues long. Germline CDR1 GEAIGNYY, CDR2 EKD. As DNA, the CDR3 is TGTGCCTGTGACACCGCGGGGGCTACGCGATACCCACGACAGATGTTTTTC. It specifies CACDTAGATRYPRQMFF.

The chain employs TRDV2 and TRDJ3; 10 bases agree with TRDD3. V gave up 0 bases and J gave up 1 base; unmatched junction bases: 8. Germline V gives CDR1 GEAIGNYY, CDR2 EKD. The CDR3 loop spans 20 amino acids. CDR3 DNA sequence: TGTGCCTGTGACACCCCCTTACTGGGGGATCCATCCTGGGACACCCGACAGATGTTTTTC. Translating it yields CACDTPLLGDPSWDTRQMFF.